The T cell receptor delta chain described here comes from a study of gammadelta T cells in human blood. With regard to this clone: The antigen is not known. One base away lies a much larger clone, so this may be a sequencing read error. The sample has other DNA sequences that encode this CDR3 too.

TCRdb re-analyzed the RT-PCR reads via CATT. The sample holds about 1,000 delta-chain clones; 28% are singletons and the top ten take 30% to 40%. The germline V gene has CDR1 GEAIGNYY and CDR2 EKD. The ends lost 3 bases at V and 0 bases at J; junction bases unmatched: 7. This CDR3 is 16 amino acids long. Study-wide results and limits: Microbial exposure appeared to drive polyclonal γδ T cell expansion after birth.

The sequenced sample was Vgamma9Vdelta2 gamma-delta T cells from adult blood. The sequence was collected from a human donor. V and J are TRDV2 and TRDJ1, with TRDD3 matching 9 bases. TCRdb records no J gene; here it was assigned by comparing the DNA to germline. Written as DNA, the CDR3 is TGTGCCTGTGACGCTCTGGGGGATCCATACACCGATAAACTCATCTTT. Its protein product is CACDALGDPYTDKLIF.